This TCR beta chain was found in a study of blood T cell repertoires in COVID-19. The germline gives CDR1 PRHDT, CDR2 FYEKMQ (reference sequence). The CDR3 runs to 16 residues. J was trimmed by 6 bases and V by 3 bases; bases with no gene match: 10. Clones were sequenced by immunoSEQ multiplex PCR, and TCRdb holds only the in-frame ones, with some missing. Found here are more than 70,000 clones, 80% of them singletons; the top ten hold over 9%. The chain employs TRBV13 and TRBJ2-3, with 9 bases fitting TRBD1. The clonotype comes from a woman aged 70 to 79 with acute or convalescent COVID-19. The material sequenced was peripheral blood. The CDR3 nucleotides are TGTGCCAGCAGCTTGGGGACAGGGCGGCTAAGGGATACGCAGTATTTT. Translating gives CASSLGTGRLRDTQYF.